This T cell receptor beta chain was identified during a study of cytomegalovirus exposure and HLA in healthy donors. This clone was found a few times. Antigen specificity is unknown. A junction boundary mismatches the germline segment, possibly from a read error. This CDR3 comprises 13 residues. CDR1 and CDR2 (germline): LNHDA, SQIVND (reference sequence). Broader study findings: Most TCR sequences were rare, but some public TCRs occurred in many donors. The records held CMV serostatus as the only immune exposure information. Analysis was carried out at a later point, and it linked a missense DCLRE1C variant to TCR beta V- and J-gene trimming.

PCR primers comprised 60 Vbeta and 13 Jbeta primers. Method: immunoSEQ multiplex PCR; TCRdb's copy keeps in-frame clones and lacks some. This table has a few hundred thousand clones, 65% to 80% appearing once. The TCR sequence derives from a man in his forties in good health and CMV-seronegative. The rearrangement uses TRBV19 and TRBJ2-2; the D gene is possibly TRBD2 (6 bases). The sequenced sample was PBMCs. As DNA, the CDR3 is TGTGCCAGTAGTAGACTAGAACACCGGGGAGCTGTTTTT. Translating gives CASSRLEHRGAVF. Using reference TRBV19 and TRBJ2-2 for the parts outside the CDR3, the full variable domain is DGGITQSPKYLFRKEGQNVTLSCEQNLNHDAMYWYRQDPGQGLRLIYYSQIVNDFQKGDIAEGYSVSREKKESFPLTVTSAQKNPTAFYLCASSRLEHRGAVFGEGSRLTVL.